This record covers a single TCR beta chain. The CDR3 is 16 residues long. The entry originates in a study of cytomegalovirus exposure and HLA in healthy donors. Primers included in the PCR were 60 Vbeta and 13 Jbeta primers. Here immunoSEQ multiplex PCR was the method, and the copy in TCRdb shows in-frame clones only, minus some. The sample comprises 100,000 to 150,000 clones, approximately 79% of which are singletons, and under 2.5% rests with the top ten. The receptor's source is a man aged 30-40 years in good health and CMV-seronegative. The chain employs TRBV12-1 and TRBJ1-5. TRBV12-1 is assigned pseudogene status. Specimen: PBMCs. CDR3 sequence: CASSPHRTREDQPQHF. Written as DNA, the CDR3 is TGTGCCAGCAGCCCACATCGGACCAGGGAGGATCAGCCCCAGCATTTT.